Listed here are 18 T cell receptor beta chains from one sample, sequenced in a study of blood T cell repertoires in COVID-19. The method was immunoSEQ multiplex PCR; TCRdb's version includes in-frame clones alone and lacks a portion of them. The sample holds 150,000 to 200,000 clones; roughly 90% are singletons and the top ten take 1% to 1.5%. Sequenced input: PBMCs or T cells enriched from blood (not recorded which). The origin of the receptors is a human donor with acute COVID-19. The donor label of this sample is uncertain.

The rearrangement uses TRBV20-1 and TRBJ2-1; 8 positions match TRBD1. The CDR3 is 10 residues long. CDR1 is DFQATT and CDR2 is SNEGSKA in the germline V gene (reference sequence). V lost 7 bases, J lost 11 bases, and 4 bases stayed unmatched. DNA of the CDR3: TGCAGTGAACAGGGGGGCAAGCAGTTCTTC. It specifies CSEQGGKQFF.

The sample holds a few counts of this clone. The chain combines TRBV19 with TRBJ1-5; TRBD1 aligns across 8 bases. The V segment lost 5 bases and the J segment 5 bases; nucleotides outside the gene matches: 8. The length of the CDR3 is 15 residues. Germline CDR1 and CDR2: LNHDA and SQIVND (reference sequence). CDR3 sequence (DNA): TGTGCCAGTAGTCCGGACAGGGTTGGTGATCAGCCCCAGCATTTT. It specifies CASSPDRVGDQPQHF.

DNA for the CDR3: TGTGCCAGCAGTGATACTAGCGGGGGCCACAATGAGCAGTTCTTC. Amino acids: CASSDTSGGHNEQFF. The V and J genes are TRBV25-1 and TRBJ2-1; TRBD2 agrees at 11 bases. The CDR3 is made up of 15 amino acids. V lost 3 bases, J lost 5 bases, and 3 bases stayed unmatched. Germline-derived CDR1 and CDR2 are MGHDK and SYGVNS.

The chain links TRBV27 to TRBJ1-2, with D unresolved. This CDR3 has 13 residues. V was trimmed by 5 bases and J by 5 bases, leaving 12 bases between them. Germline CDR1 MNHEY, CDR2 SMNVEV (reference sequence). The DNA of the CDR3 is TGTGCCAGCAGTCTCCAGGAGGGTTATGGCTACACCTTC. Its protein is CASSLQEGYGYTF.

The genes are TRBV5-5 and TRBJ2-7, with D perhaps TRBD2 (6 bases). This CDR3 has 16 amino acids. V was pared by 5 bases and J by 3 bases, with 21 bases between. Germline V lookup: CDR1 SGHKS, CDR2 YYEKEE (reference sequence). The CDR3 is CASRSGGTTEYYEQYF. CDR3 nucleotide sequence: TGTGCCAGCAGGAGTGGGGGGACCACCGAATACTACGAGCAGTACTTC.

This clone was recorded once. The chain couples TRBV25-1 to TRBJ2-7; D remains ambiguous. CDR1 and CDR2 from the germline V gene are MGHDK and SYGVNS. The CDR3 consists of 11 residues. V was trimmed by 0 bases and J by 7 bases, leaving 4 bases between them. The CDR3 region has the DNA TGTGCCAGCAGTGAATATCGTGAGCAGTACTTC. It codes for CASSEYREQYF.

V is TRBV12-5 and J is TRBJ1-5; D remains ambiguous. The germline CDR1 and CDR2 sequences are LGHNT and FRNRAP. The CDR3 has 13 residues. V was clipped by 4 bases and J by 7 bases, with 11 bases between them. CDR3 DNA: TGTGCTAGTGGTTCGGAGTTAAACCAGCCCCAGCATTTT. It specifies CASGSELNQPQHF.

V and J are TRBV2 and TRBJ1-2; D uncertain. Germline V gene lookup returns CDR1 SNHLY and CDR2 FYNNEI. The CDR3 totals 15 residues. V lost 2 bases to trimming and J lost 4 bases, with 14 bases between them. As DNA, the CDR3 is TGTGCCAGCAGTGAACGCAGGCAGCCGGTCTATGGCTACACCTTC. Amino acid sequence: CASSERRQPVYGYTF. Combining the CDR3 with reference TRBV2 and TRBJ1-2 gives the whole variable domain EPEVTQTPSHQVTQMGQEVILRCVPISNHLYFYWYRQILGQKVEFLVSFYNNEISEKSEIFDDQFSVERPDGSNFTLKIRSTKLEDSAMYFCASSERRQPVYGYTFGSGTRLTVV.

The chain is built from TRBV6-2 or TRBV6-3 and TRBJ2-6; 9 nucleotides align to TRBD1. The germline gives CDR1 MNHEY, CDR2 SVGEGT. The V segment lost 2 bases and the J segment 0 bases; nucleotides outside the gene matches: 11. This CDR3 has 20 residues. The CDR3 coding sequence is TGTGCCAGCAGTTACCACCTAGGGACAGGGTTAGTCTCTGGGGCCAACGTCCTGACTTTC. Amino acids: CASSYHLGTGLVSGANVLTF.

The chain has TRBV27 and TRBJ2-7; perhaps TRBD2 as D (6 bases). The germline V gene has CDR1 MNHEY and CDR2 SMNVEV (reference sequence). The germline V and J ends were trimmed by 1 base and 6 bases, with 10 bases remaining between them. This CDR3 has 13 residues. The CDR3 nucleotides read TGTGCCAGCAGTTTATTGGGGGGAGGCGAGCAGTACTTC. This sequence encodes CASSLLGGGEQYF.

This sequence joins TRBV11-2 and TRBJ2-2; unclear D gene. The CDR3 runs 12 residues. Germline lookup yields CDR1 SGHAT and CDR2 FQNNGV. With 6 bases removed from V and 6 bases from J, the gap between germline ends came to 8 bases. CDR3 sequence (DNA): TGTGCCAGCAGACCTGAGTCCGGGGAGCTGTTTTTT. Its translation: CASRPESGELFF.

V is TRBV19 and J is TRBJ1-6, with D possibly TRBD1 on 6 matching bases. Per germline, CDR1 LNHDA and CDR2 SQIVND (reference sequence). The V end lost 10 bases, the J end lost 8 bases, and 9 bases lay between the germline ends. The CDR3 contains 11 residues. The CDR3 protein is CAIAGDSPLHF. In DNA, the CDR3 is TGTGCCATCGCAGGGGATTCACCCCTCCACTTT.

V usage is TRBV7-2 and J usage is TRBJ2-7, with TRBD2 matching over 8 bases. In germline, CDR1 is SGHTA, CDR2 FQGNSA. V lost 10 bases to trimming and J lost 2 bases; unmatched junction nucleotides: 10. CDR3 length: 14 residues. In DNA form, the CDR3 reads TGTGCCACGGCACGAGGGCGGGGGGCCTACGAGCAGTACTTC. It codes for CATARGRGAYEQYF.

The CDR3 is CASRNRVIDSPLHF. The CDR3 DNA reads TGTGCCAGCAGGAACAGGGTGATTGATTCACCCCTCCACTTT. The chain combines TRBV6-1 with TRBJ1-6; D perhaps matches TRBD1 (6 bases). CDR3 length: 14 amino acids. Trimming left V 6 bases short and J 8 bases short, with 14 bases between. The germline V gene has CDR1 MNHNS and CDR2 SASEGT.

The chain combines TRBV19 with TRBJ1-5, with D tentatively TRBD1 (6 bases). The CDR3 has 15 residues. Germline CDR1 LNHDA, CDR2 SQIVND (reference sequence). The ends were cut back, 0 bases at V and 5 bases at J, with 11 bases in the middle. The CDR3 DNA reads TGTGCCAGTAGTATAGAGGGAACAGGGTATCAGCCCCAGCATTTT. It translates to CASSIEGTGYQPQHF.

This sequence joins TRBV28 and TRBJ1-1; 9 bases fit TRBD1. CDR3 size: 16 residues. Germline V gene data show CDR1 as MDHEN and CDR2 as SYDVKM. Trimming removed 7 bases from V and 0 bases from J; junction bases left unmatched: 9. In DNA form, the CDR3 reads TGTGCCAGCACCGTCGGACAGGGGAAGCTGAACACTGAAGCTTTCTTT. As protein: CASTVGQGKLNTEAFF.

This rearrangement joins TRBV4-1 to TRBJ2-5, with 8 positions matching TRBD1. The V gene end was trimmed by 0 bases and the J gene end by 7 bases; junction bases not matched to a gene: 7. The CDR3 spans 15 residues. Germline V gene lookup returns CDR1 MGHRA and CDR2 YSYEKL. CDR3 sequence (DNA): TGCGCCAGCAGCCAAGATCAGGGGGCGCGGGGGACCCAGTACTTC. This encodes CASSQDQGARGTQYF.

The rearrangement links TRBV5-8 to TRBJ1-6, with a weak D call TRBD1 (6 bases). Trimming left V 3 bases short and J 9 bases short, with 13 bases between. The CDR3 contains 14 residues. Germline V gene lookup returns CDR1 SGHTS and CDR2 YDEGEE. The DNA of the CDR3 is TGTGCCAGCAGCTCTTTCGGGGGGCCTTCACCCCTCCACTTT. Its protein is CASSSFGGPSPLHF.